The 15 T cell receptor beta chains in this list originate from one sample, sequenced in a study of T cells in Graves' hyperthyroidism and ophthalmopathy. The TCR beta CDR3 regions underwent amplification using RNA transcripts as the source. The TCR CDR3 first-round RT-PCR relied on the HTBI primer set. TCRdb analysed the multiplex PCR reads with MiXCR anew, one entry per CDR3 protein. The sample includes about 290,000 distinct CDR3 sequences, around 15% of them seen just once. The sequencing input was blood. The receptors stem from a woman in her forties with Graves' hyperthyroidism.

This clonotype has more than one count but fewer than ten. The chain uses TRBV6-1 and TRBJ2-2; tentatively, D is TRBD1 or TRBD2 (7 bases each). The ends were cut back, 6 bases at V and 4 bases at J, with 15 bases in the middle. This CDR3 comprises 15 residues. The germline gives CDR1 MNHNS, CDR2 SASEGT. DNA for the CDR3: TGTGCCAGCAGGGTCCCAGGGGGGGTCACCGGGGAGCTGTTTTTT. Translated, it gives CASRVPGGVTGELFF.

Here the CDR3 DNA reads TGTGCCAGTAGTCCACCGGGACAAGACACCGGGGAGCTGTTTTTT. Translated: CASSPPGQDTGELFF. This sequence joins TRBV19 and TRBJ2-2, with TRBD1 as a possible D gene (6 bases). The V end was cut by 5 bases, the J end by 3 bases, with 13 bases between. The CDR3 loop spans 15 amino acids. Germline CDR1 is LNHDA and CDR2 is SQIVND (reference sequence).

The V call is TRBV5-1, the J call TRBJ2-5, with 7 bases identical to TRBD2. The CDR3 runs 14 residues. Germline trimming cut 2 bases from V and 2 bases from J; bases unmatched to any gene: 3. The germline CDR1 and CDR2 sequences are SGHRS and YFSETQ. The CDR3 is CASSFRGVQETQYF. CDR3 nucleotides: TGCGCCAGCAGCTTCCGGGGGGTACAAGAGACCCAGTACTTC.

The V call is TRBV19, the J call TRBJ1-2, with D uncertain. The germline V gene has CDR1 LNHDA and CDR2 SQIVND (reference sequence). V gave up 5 bases and J gave up 3 bases, with 7 bases separating them. CDR3 length: 12 amino acids. Here the CDR3 reads CASSEGYYGYTF. The CDR3 DNA is TGTGCCAGTAGTGAAGGATACTATGGCTACACCTTC.

This clonotype was picked up many times. The genes are TRBV28 and TRBJ1-2; D is possibly TRBD1 (6 bases). In germline, CDR1 is MDHEN, CDR2 SYDVKM. Trimming cost V 6 bases and J 8 bases, with 13 bases left between them. The CDR3 spans 12 residues. CDR3 residues: CASRTGGGGYTF. As DNA, the CDR3 is TGTGCCAGCAGGACAGGAGGTGGCGGCTACACCTTC.

This clonotype was counted a single time. The J gene is TRBJ2-7, the V gene TRBV27; perhaps TRBD1 as D (5 bases). With 4 bases removed from V and 6 bases from J, the gap between germline ends came to 13 bases. CDR1 is MNHEY, CDR2 SMNVEV, per germline (reference sequence). This CDR3 spans 13 amino acids. DNA for the CDR3: TGTGCCAGCAGTTCTTTTAGGGGATCCGAGCAGTACTTC. Translated: CASSSFRGSEQYF.

This clonotype was picked up many times. The gene calls are TRBV7-2 and TRBJ2-1; 10 nucleotides align to TRBD2. CDR1 and CDR2 (germline): SGHTA, FQGNSA. V was clipped by 3 bases and J by 9 bases; unmatched bases: 8. The length of the CDR3 is 15 residues. CDR3 protein: CASSLRSGRAREQFF. The DNA of the CDR3 is TGTGCCAGCAGCTTGAGGAGCGGGAGGGCCCGTGAGCAGTTCTTC.

This clonotype has just a few counts. J is TRBJ1-2 and V is TRBV6-1; 9 bases agree with TRBD1. The CDR3 extends over 14 amino acids. After removal of 7 bases from V and 6 bases from J, the junction contained 9 bases not matched to a gene. The germline CDR1 and CDR2 sequences are MNHNS and SASEGT. The CDR3 nucleotides are TGTGCCAGCAAAACAGGGGGCCCTATAGATGGCTACACCTTC. This codes for CASKTGGPIDGYTF.

The V and J genes are TRBV11-2 and TRBJ2-1; 10 nucleotides line up with TRBD2. Per the germline V gene, CDR1 is SGHAT and CDR2 is FQNNGV. This CDR3 has 15 amino acids. With 1 base clipped from V and 8 bases from J, the junction kept 5 bases outside the gene matches. DNA of the CDR3: TGTGCCAGCAGCTTAGCGCTAGCGGGAGTTGATGAGCAGTTCTTC. Protein product: CASSLALAGVDEQFF.

The chain uses TRBV27 and TRBJ2-5; D may match TRBD1 or TRBD2 (6 bases each). The CDR3 loop spans 14 amino acids. The germline V and J ends were trimmed by 4 bases and 5 bases, with 14 bases remaining between them. The germline V gene encodes CDR1 MNHEY and CDR2 SMNVEV (reference sequence). The CDR3 DNA reads TGTGCCAGCAGTTCTTTCGGGGGCAGGGAGACCCAGTACTTC. It yields the protein CASSSFGGRETQYF.

This clonotype was seen repeatedly, ten times or more. The rearrangement uses TRBV2 and TRBJ1-5; a possible D gene is TRBD1 (5 bases). Looked up from germline, CDR1 is SNHLY and CDR2 is FYNNEI. There are 13 residues in the CDR3. V lost 10 bases to trimming and J lost 3 bases, with 13 bases between them. The CDR3 is CATAPGPNQPQHF. The CDR3 bases are TGTGCCACCGCACCGGGGCCCAATCAGCCCCAGCATTTT.

This clonotype was counted ten times or more. V gene TRBV6-1 combines with J gene TRBJ1-5; D possibly corresponds to TRBD1 (5 bases). The CDR3 runs 15 residues. With 1 base removed from V and 1 base from J, the gap between germline ends came to 8 bases. Looked up from germline, CDR1 is MNHNS and CDR2 is SASEGT. Here the CDR3 DNA reads TGTGCCAGCAGTGAAGTTTGGGACAGCAATCAGCCCCAGCATTTT. This codes for CASSEVWDSNQPQHF.

This clonotype came up many times. This chain links TRBV7-2 with TRBJ2-7; 7 bases map to TRBD2. The germline V gene has CDR1 SGHTA and CDR2 FQGNSA. With 3 bases clipped from V and 7 bases from J, the junction kept 9 bases outside the gene matches. This CDR3 contains 14 residues. The CDR3 loop is CASSLPLSGGEQYF. CDR3 nucleotides: TGTGCCAGCAGCTTGCCCCTATCCGGGGGGGAGCAGTACTTC.

In this sample, this clonotype turned up many times. The chain links TRBV28 to TRBJ1-2, with TRBD1 matching 8 bases. Germline V gene lookup returns CDR1 MDHEN and CDR2 SYDVKM. There are 14 residues in the CDR3. The V and J ends lost 5 bases and 6 bases, in that order; junction bases with no gene match: 8. The chain's CDR3 is CASSALDRGDGYTF. The DNA of the CDR3 is TGTGCCAGCAGTGCCCTAGACAGGGGTGATGGCTACACCTTC.

This clonotype came up many times. This rearrangement joins TRBV6-1 to TRBJ1-4; 11 bases are shared with TRBD1. J was trimmed by 5 bases and V by 6 bases; bases with no gene match: 11. The CDR3 has 17 residues. Germline V gene data show CDR1 as MNHNS and CDR2 as SASEGT. The CDR3 nucleotides read TGTGCCAGCAGCTCCGGACAGGGGGCTAAATCAAATGAAAAACTGTTTTTT. Amino acids: CASSSGQGAKSNEKLFF.